This T cell receptor (beta chain) appears in the sequencing data of a study of T cells in Graves' hyperthyroidism and ophthalmopathy. TCR beta CDR3 region amplification was performed from RNA transcripts. The HTBI primer set was used in a first-round RT-PCR of the TCR CDR3. TCRdb used MiXCR to reprocess the multiplex PCR reads, holding one entry per CDR3 protein. The sample shows over 200,000 distinct CDR3 sequences, around 16% of them seen only once. This CDR3 is 14 amino acids long. Germline assignment: CDR1 SNHLY and CDR2 FYNNEI. V was pared by 4 bases and J by 7 bases, with 15 bases between. At least ten counts were recorded for this clonotype.

The chain has TRBV2 and TRBJ2-3; D is unclear. This receptor was taken from a man aged 40-49 years with Graves' hyperthyroidism. Sequenced: blood. The chain's CDR3 is CASSAQRKAHTQYF. The CDR3 DNA is TGTGCCAGCAGTGCCCAAAGAAAGGCGCATACGCAGTATTTT. The variable domain in full, with the rest retrieved from reference TRBV2 and TRBJ2-3, is EPEVTQTPSHQVTQMGQEVILRCVPISNHLYFYWYRQILGQKVEFLVSFYNNEISEKSEIFDDQFSVERPDGSNFTLKIRSTKLEDSAMYFCASSAQRKAHTQYFGPGTRLTVL.